This TCR beta chain was retrieved from a study of blood T cell repertoires in COVID-19. Across the study: Donors in the United States, Italy and Spain gave samples during acute or convalescent COVID-19. PBMCs, B-cell-depleted T cells, or T cells were the source of the cDNA or gDNA that made up the material.

V was pared by 0 bases and J by 8 bases, with 4 bases of the junction left unmatched. The CDR3 runs 14 residues. Germline CDR1 SGDLS, CDR2 YYNGEE. In the original processing: Estimation of nucleated cell counts relied on the amplification of reference gene primers. The method was immunoSEQ multiplex PCR; TCRdb's version includes in-frame clones alone and lacks a portion of them. V, J and clone size derive from that table, while D and trimming were established from the DNA sequence. The table lists some 9,800 clones, around three quarters of them singletons, with 30% to 40% in the top ten. The TCR comes from a human donor in a cohort sampled during active COVID-19. The genes are TRBV9 and TRBJ1-2; TRBD1 matches 10 bases. Sequences were obtained from peripheral blood. CDR3 residues: CASSVVTGGYGYTF. In DNA form, the CDR3 reads TGTGCCAGCAGCGTAGTGACAGGGGGCTACGGCTACACCTTC.